This T cell receptor (beta chain) comes out of a study of blood T cell repertoires in COVID-19. Trimming removed 5 bases at V and 8 bases at J, with 15 bases between. Germline loops: CDR1 MDHEN, CDR2 SYDVKM. This CDR3 contains 13 residues. Assay used: immunoSEQ multiplex PCR; TCRdb lists only in-frame clones, some missing. The sample comprises approximately 96,000 clones, 81% of which are singletons, and around 11% rests with the top ten. The source is a woman older than 75 with acute or convalescent COVID-19. The chain combines TRBV28 with TRBJ1-2; D is possibly TRBD1 (6 bases). The source material was peripheral blood. The CDR3 DNA reads as TGTGCCAGCAGTATCACAGGGCGCGGGGGCTACACCTTC. This gives the protein CASSITGRGGYTF.